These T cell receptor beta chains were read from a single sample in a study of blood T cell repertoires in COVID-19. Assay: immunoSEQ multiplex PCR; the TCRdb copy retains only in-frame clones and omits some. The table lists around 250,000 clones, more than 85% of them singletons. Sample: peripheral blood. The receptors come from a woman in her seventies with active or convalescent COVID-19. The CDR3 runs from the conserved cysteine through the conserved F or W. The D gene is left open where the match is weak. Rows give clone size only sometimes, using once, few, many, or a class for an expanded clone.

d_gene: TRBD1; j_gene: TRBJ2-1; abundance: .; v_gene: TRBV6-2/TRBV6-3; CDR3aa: CASSRDRAPYNEQFF; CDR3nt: TGTGCCAGCAGTCGGGACAGGGCACCATACAATGAGCAGTTCTTC
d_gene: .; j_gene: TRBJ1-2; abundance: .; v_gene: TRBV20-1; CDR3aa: CSAVGGYGYTF; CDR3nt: TGCAGTGCTGTAGGGGGATATGGCTACACCTTC
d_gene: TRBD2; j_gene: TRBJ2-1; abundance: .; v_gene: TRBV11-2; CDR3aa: CASSLGGGGPYNEQFF; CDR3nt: TGTGCCAGCAGCTTAGGAGGCGGGGGGCCTTACAATGAGCAGTTCTTC
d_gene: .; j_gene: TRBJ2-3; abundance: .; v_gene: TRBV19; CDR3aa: CASSILRGEDTQYF; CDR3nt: TGTGCCAGTAGTATCCTCAGGGGGGAGGATACGCAGTATTTT
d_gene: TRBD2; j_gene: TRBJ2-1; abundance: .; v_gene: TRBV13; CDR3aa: CASTALAGGGGNEQFF; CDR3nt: TGTGCCAGCACCGCACTAGCGGGGGGGGGTGGCAATGAGCAGTTCTTC
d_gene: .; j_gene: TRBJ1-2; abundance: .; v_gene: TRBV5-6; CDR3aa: CASSQTDHYGYTF; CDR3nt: TGTGCCAGCAGCCAGACTGACCACTATGGCTACACCTTC
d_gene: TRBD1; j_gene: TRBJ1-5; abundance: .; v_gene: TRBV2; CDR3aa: CASSETGFNQPQHF; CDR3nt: TGTGCCAGCAGTGAGACAGGGTTCAATCAGCCCCAGCATTTT
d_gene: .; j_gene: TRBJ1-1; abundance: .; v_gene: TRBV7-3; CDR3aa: CASSLLGPGGPEAFF; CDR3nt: TGTGCCAGCTCCTTATTGGGGCCAGGAGGGCCTGAAGCTTTCTTT
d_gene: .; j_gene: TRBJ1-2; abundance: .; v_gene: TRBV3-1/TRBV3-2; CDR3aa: CASSLAGGAMFYYGYTF; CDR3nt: TGTGCCAGCAGCCTCGCGGGGGGAGCCATGTTTTACTATGGCTACACCTTC
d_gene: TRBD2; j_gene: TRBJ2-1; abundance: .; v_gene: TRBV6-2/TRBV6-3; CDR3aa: CASSLLAEQFF; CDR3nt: TGTGCCAGCAGCCTACTAGCGGAGCAGTTCTTC
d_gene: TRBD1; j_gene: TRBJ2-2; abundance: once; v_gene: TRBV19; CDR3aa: CASSKDRGNTGELFF; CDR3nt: TGTGCCAGTAGTAAGGACAGGGGGAACACCGGGGAGCTGTTTTTT
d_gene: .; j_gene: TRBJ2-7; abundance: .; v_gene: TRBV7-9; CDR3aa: CASSLTGTTYEQYF; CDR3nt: TGTGCCAGCAGCCTAACAGGCACCACCTACGAGCAGTACTTC
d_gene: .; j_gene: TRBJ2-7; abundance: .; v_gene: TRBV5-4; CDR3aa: CASSLDSYYEQYF; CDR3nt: TGTGCCAGCAGCTTGGACAGCTACTACGAGCAGTACTTC
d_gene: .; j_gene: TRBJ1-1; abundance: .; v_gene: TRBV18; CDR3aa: CASSPRKGENTEAFF; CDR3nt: TGTGCCAGCTCACCACGGAAAGGGGAGAACACTGAAGCTTTCTTT
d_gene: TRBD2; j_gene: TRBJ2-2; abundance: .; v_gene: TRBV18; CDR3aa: CASSLASGGTGELFF; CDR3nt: TGTGCCAGCTCACTCGCCAGCGGGGGAACCGGGGAGCTGTTTTTT
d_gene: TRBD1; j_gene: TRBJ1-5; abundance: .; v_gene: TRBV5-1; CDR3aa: CASSLQGESNQPQHF; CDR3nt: TGCGCCAGCAGCTTACAGGGGGAAAGCAATCAGCCCCAGCATTTT
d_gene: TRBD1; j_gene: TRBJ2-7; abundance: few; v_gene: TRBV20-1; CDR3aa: CSASFPRTGVTYEQYF; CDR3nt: TGCAGTGCTAGTTTTCCGCGGACAGGGGTGACCTACGAGCAGTACTTC
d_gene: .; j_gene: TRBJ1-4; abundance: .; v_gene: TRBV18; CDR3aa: CASKDWTDEKLFF; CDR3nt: TGTGCCAGCAAAGACTGGACAGATGAAAAACTGTTTTTT
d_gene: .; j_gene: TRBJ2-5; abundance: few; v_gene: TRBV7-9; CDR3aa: CASSPLEETQYF; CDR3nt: TGTGCCAGCAGCCCCCTCGAAGAGACCCAGTACTTC
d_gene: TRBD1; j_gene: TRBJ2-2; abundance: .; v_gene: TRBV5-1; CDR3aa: CASSLGTGGAFGELFF; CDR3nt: TGCGCCAGCAGCTTAGGGACAGGGGGCGCCTTCGGGGAGCTGTTTTTT
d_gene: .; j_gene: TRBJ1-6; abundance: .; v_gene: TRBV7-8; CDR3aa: CASSPRTGYNSPLHF; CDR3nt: TGTGCCAGCAGCCCGCGTACTGGCTATAATTCACCCCTCCACTTT
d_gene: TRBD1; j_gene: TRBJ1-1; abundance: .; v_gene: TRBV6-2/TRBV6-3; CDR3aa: CASSRGQGSEAFF; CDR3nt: TGTGCCAGCAGTAGGGGGCAGGGGTCTGAAGCTTTCTTT
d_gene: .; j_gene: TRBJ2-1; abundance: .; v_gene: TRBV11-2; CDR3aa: CASQTGEVNEQFF; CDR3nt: TGTGCCAGTCAAACAGGGGAGGTGAATGAGCAGTTCTTC
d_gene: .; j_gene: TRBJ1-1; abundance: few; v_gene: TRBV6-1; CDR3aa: CASSETGWERAFF; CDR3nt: TGTGCCAGCAGTGAAACAGGGTGGGAGAGAGCTTTCTTT
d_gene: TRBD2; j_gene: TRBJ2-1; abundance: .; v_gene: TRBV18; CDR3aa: CASSLSSGGIIDEQFF; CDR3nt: TGTGCCAGCTCACTTTCGAGCGGGGGGATAATCGATGAGCAGTTCTTC
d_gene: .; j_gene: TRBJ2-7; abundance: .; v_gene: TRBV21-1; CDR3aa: CASTLLADSYEQYF; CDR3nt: TGTGCCAGCACCTTACTAGCGGACTCCTACGAGCAGTACTTC
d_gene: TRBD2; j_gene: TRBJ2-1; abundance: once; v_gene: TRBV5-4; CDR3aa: CASTTITSGLYNEQFF; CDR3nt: TGTGCCAGCACAACTATTACTAGCGGGTTATACAATGAGCAGTTCTTC
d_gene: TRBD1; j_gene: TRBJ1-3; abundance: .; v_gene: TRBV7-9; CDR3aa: CASSLGTGNTIYF; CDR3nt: TGTGCCAGCAGCTTGGGGACAGGGAACACCATATATTTT
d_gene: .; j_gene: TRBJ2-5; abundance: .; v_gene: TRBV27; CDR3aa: CASSFRGAGETQYF; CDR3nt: TGTGCCAGCAGTTTCCGGGGGGCAGGAGAGACCCAGTACTTC
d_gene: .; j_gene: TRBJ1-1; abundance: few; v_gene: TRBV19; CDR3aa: CASKALGGTEAFF; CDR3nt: TGTGCCAGTAAAGCCCTCGGGGGAACTGAAGCTTTCTTT
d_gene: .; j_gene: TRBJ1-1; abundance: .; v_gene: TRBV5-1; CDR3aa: CASSSSPGPNTEAFF; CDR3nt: TGCGCCAGCAGCTCCTCGCCAGGCCCGAACACTGAAGCTTTCTTT
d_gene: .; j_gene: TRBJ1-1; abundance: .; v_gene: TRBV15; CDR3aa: CATSRDRGAVAFF; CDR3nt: TGTGCCACCAGCAGAGATCGGGGGGCTGTAGCTTTCTTT
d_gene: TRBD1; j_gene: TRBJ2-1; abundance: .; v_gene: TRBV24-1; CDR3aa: CATSDRQGTRIDEQFF; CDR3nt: TGTGCCACCAGTGACCGACAGGGAACTCGAATAGATGAGCAGTTCTTC
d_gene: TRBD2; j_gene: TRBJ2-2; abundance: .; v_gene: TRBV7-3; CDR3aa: CASTPGGDTGELFF; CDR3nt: TGTGCCAGCACCCCGGGGGGGGACACCGGGGAGCTGTTTTTT
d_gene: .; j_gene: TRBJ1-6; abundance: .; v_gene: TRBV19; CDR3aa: CASSIVGAPNSPLHF; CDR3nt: TGTGCCAGTAGTATAGTGGGGGCTCCAAATTCACCCCTCCACTTT
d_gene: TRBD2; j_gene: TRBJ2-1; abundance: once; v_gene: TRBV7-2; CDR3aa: CASSKGLLAGYLNNEQFF; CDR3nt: TGTGCCAGCAGCAAAGGGTTGCTAGCGGGGTATCTGAACAATGAGCAGTTCTTC
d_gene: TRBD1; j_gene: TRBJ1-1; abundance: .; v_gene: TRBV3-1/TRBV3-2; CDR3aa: CASSPHRGRDTEAFF; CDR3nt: TGTGCCAGCAGCCCCCACAGGGGGCGAGACACTGAAGCTTTCTTT
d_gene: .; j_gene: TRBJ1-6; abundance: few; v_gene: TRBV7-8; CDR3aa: CASSLGYGRSPLHF; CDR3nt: TGTGCCAGCAGCTTAGGCTATGGGAGATCACCCCTCCACTTT
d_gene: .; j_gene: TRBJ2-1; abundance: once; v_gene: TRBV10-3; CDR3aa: CAITRDNEQFF; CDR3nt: TGTGCCATCACCAGGGACAATGAGCAGTTCTTC
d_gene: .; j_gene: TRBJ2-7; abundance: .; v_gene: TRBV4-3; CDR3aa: CASSQQQGSKTYEQYF; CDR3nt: TGCGCCAGCAGCCAACAACAGGGTTCCAAGACCTACGAGCAGTACTTC
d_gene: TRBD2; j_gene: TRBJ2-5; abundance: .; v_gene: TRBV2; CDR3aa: CASSDWAGGRETQYF; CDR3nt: TGTGCCAGCAGTGATTGGGCGGGGGGGCGTGAGACCCAGTACTTC
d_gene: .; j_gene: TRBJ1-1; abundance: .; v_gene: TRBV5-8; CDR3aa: CASSRAGRNTEAFF; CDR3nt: TGTGCCAGCAGCCGGGCGGGTCGGAACACTGAAGCTTTCTTT
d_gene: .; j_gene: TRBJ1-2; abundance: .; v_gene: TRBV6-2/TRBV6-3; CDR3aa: CASSYLPVPGVRSGYTF; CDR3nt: TGTGCCAGCAGTTACTTGCCTGTCCCGGGAGTGAGGAGTGGCTACACCTTC
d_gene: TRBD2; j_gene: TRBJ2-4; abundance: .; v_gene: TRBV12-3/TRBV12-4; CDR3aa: CASSPGGGDIQYF; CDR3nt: TGTGCCAGCAGCCCCGGGGGGGGTGACATTCAGTACTTC
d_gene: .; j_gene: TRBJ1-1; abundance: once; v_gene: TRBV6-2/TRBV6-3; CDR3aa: CASRPQGFGNTEAFF; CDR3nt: TGTGCCAGCAGACCTCAGGGTTTCGGAAACACTGAAGCTTTCTTT
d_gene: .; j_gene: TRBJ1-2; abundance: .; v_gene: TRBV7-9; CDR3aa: CASSLVGEFIGYTF; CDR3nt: TGTGCCAGCAGCTTGGTGGGAGAATTTATTGGCTACACCTTC
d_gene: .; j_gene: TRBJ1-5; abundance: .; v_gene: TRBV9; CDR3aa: CASSVAPGGNQPQHF; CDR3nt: TGTGCCAGCAGCGTGGCACCCGGGGGCAATCAGCCCCAGCATTTT
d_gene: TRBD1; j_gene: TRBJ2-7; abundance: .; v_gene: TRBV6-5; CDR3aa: CASTGTGGSYEQYF; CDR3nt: TGTGCCAGTACCGGGACAGGGGGCTCCTACGAGCAGTACTTC
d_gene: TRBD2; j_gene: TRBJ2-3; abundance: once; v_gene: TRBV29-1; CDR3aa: CSVETSPDTQYF; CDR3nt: TGCAGCGTTGAGACTAGCCCAGATACGCAGTATTTT
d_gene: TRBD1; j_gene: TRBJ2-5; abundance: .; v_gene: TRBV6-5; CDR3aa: CASSYADRGRETQYF; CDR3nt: TGTGCCAGCAGTTACGCCGACAGGGGCAGGGAGACCCAGTACTTC
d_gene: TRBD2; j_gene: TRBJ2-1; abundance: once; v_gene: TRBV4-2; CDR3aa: CASSSRGGPVDEQFF; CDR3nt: TGTGCCAGCAGCTCCCGCGGGGGGCCGGTGGATGAGCAGTTCTTC
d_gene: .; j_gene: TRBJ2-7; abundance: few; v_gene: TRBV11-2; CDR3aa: CASSQMRALVDEQYF; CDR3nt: TGTGCCAGCAGCCAAATGCGGGCGTTGGTAGACGAGCAGTACTTC
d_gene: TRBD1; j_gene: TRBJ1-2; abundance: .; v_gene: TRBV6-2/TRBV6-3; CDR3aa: CASSHTLLGQGNDGYTF; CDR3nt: TGTGCCAGCAGTCACACGCTGTTAGGACAGGGGAATGATGGCTACACCTTC
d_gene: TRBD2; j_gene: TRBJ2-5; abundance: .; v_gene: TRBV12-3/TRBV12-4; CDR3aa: CASSRREVETQYF; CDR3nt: TGTGCCAGCAGTCGACGGGAGGTAGAGACCCAGTACTTC